This T cell receptor beta chain was identified in a study of T cells in localized non-small cell lung cancer. Whole-study findings and limits: Across samples, adjacent lung featured a median around 60 of the top 100 tumor clones. The highest T cell clonality was in uninvolved adjacent lung, above tumor. The tumor had only one region sequenced, so heterogeneity remains possible.

A word on this clone: The antigen remains undetermined.

The table came from immunoSEQ multiplex PCR; TCRdb's copy has only in-frame clones and leaves some out. This table has around 70,000 clones, about nine tenths appearing once. V was trimmed by 5 bases and J by 4 bases, leaving 11 bases between them. Germline V gene sequence: CDR1 SGHVS, CDR2 FQNEAQ. This CDR3 contains 13 residues. Source: peripheral blood, taken before any cancer treatment. This sequence was found in a male donor aged 60 or over with stage III squamous cell lung carcinoma. This chain uses TRBV7-8 with TRBJ1-2, with TRBD1 as a possible D gene (5 bases). CDR3 sequence (DNA): TGTGCCAGCAGCCCGCGGGGGACCTATGGCTACACCTTC. It codes for CASSPRGTYGYTF.